The rows below give T cell receptor beta chains drawn from one sample of a study of PD-1 blockade in mismatch repair-deficient tumors. TCRdb's table, derived via immunoSEQ multiplex PCR, lists solely in-frame clones and lacks some. Of around 33,000 clones listed, around 80% are singletons. The material sequenced was PBMCs, taken 6 to 7 weeks after starting pembrolizumab. The receptors come from an adult with mismatch repair-deficient cancer. Each CDR3 is given with its conserved first and last residue. The order of the fields is CDR3 protein, CDR3 DNA, D gene, clone size, V gene, J gene. D genes are given only for firm matches. Rows give clone size only sometimes, using once, few, many, or a class for an expanded clone.

CDR3: CASSGRLTGETEAFF; DNA: TGTGCCAGTAGTGGTAGACTAACAGGGGAGACTGAAGCTTTCTTT; D: TRBD1; size: once; V: TRBV19; J: TRBJ1-1
CDR3: CASSLGGNTYNEQFF; DNA: TGTGCCAGCAGCTTGGGCGGGAACACCTACAATGAGCAGTTCTTC; D: NA; size: NA; V: TRBV5-4; J: TRBJ2-1
CDR3: CAKGQGLASEQFF; DNA: TGCGCCAAGGGCCAGGGACTAGCGAGTGAGCAGTTCTTC; D: TRBD2; size: NA; V: TRBV10-2; J: TRBJ2-1
CDR3: CASGSSSGANVLTF; DNA: TGTGCCAGCGGGAGTAGCTCTGGGGCCAACGTCCTGACTTTC; D: NA; size: NA; V: TRBV7-7; J: TRBJ2-6
CDR3: CASSNHPGQGFSPLHF; DNA: TGCGCCAGCAGCAACCACCCGGGACAGGGGTTTTCACCCCTCCACTTT; D: TRBD1; size: once; V: TRBV4-1; J: TRBJ1-6
CDR3: CASSVGGEGYTF; DNA: TGTGCCAGCAGCGTAGGGGGGGAAGGCTACACCTTC; D: NA; size: NA; V: TRBV11-3; J: TRBJ1-2
CDR3: CASSFGQTTYGYTF; DNA: TGCGCCAGCAGCTTTGGACAGACAACCTATGGCTACACCTTC; D: NA; size: NA; V: TRBV5-1; J: TRBJ1-2
CDR3: CASSASGGGKNYGYTF; DNA: TGTGCCAGCAGCGCTTCGGGCGGGGGGAAGAACTATGGCTACACCTTC; D: NA; size: NA; V: TRBV4-2; J: TRBJ1-2
CDR3: CASSLDILTTEAFF; DNA: TGTGCCAGCAGCTTGGACATCCTGACGACTGAAGCTTTCTTT; D: NA; size: NA; V: TRBV7-9; J: TRBJ1-1
CDR3: CASARGSSGANVLTF; DNA: TGTGCCAGCGCAAGGGGATCCTCTGGGGCCAACGTCCTGACTTTC; D: NA; size: NA; V: TRBV28; J: TRBJ2-6
CDR3: CASSGGSGNTIYF; DNA: TGCGCCAGCAGCGGGGGATCTGGAAACACCATATATTTT; D: NA; size: NA; V: TRBV10-1; J: TRBJ1-3
CDR3: CAWSAGEKLFF; DNA: TGTGCCTGGAGTGCGGGGGAAAAACTGTTTTTT; D: NA; size: once; V: TRBV30; J: TRBJ1-4
CDR3: CASSASGRGETQYF; DNA: TGCGCCAGCAGCGCTAGCGGGAGGGGGGAGACCCAGTACTTC; D: TRBD2; size: NA; V: TRBV5-1; J: TRBJ2-5
CDR3: CASSRLMNTEAFF; DNA: TGTGCCAGTAGTAGACTTATGAACACTGAAGCTTTCTTT; D: NA; size: NA; V: TRBV19; J: TRBJ1-1
CDR3: CASSPLSSVGTDTQYF; DNA: TGTGCCAGCTCACCACTATCCAGCGTGGGCACAGATACGCAGTATTTT; D: NA; size: NA; V: TRBV18; J: TRBJ2-3
CDR3: CASSPRENRAFGGYTF; DNA: TGTGCCAGCTCACCACGGGAGAATAGGGCCTTTGGTGGCTACACCTTC; D: NA; size: NA; V: TRBV18; J: TRBJ1-2
CDR3: CASSQGQGYYGYTF; DNA: TGTGCCAGCAGTCAAGGACAGGGGTACTATGGCTACACCTTC; D: TRBD1; size: NA; V: TRBV27; J: TRBJ1-2
CDR3: CASRLAGAGETQYF; DNA: TGTGCCAGCAGACTAGCGGGAGCTGGAGAGACCCAGTACTTC; D: TRBD2; size: once; V: TRBV6-1; J: TRBJ2-5
CDR3: CASTSAGPFLSYEQYF; DNA: TGTGCCAGCACATCTGCAGGGCCCTTCCTCTCCTACGAGCAGTACTTC; D: NA; size: NA; V: TRBV2; J: TRBJ2-7
CDR3: CASSLLGGADTGELFF; DNA: TGTGCCAGCTCACTCCTTGGAGGGGCGGATACCGGGGAGCTGTTTTTT; D: NA; size: NA; V: TRBV18; J: TRBJ2-2
CDR3: CASRESTEAFF; DNA: TGTGCCAGCAGGGAGAGCACTGAAGCTTTCTTT; D: NA; size: NA; V: TRBV28; J: TRBJ1-1
CDR3: CASRSESGSSHEQYF; DNA: TGTGCCAGCAGATCAGAGAGCGGGAGTAGTCACGAGCAGTACTTC; D: TRBD2; size: few; V: TRBV5-4; J: TRBJ2-7
CDR3: CASTRGQGIIDYGYTF; DNA: TGCGCCAGCACCCGGGGACAGGGAATTATCGACTATGGCTACACCTTC; D: TRBD1; size: NA; V: TRBV4-1; J: TRBJ1-2
CDR3: CASSLYGTGASSDTDTQYF; DNA: TGCGCCAGCAGCTTGTATGGGACAGGGGCTTCCTCAGACACAGATACGCAGTATTTT; D: TRBD1; size: NA; V: TRBV5-1; J: TRBJ2-3
CDR3: CASSTNGLVEETQYF; DNA: TGTGCCAGCAGCACAAACGGACTAGTCGAAGAGACCCAGTACTTC; D: TRBD2; size: NA; V: TRBV7-2; J: TRBJ2-5
CDR3: CASSGGPGQGHTDTQYF; DNA: TGTGCCAGCAGCGGGGGCCCGGGACAGGGTCATACAGATACGCAGTATTTT; D: TRBD1; size: NA; V: TRBV9; J: TRBJ2-3
CDR3: CASSIIVGGTNYNEQFF; DNA: TGTGCCAGTAGTATAATTGTAGGAGGAACGAATTACAATGAGCAGTTCTTC; D: NA; size: NA; V: TRBV19; J: TRBJ2-1
CDR3: CASSFSVSSYNEQFF; DNA: TGCGCCAGCAGCTTTAGCGTGAGCTCCTACAATGAGCAGTTCTTC; D: NA; size: NA; V: TRBV5-1; J: TRBJ2-1
CDR3: CASSERTGGYEQYF; DNA: TGTGCCAGCAGTGAAAGGACAGGGGGCTACGAGCAGTACTTC; D: TRBD1; size: NA; V: TRBV6-1; J: TRBJ2-7
CDR3: CASTPLTAASSYNEQFF; DNA: TGTGCCAGCACCCCTCTGACAGCCGCGAGCTCCTACAATGAGCAGTTCTTC; D: NA; size: NA; V: TRBV2; J: TRBJ2-1
CDR3: CASSPHAEGYGYTF; DNA: TGTGCCAGCAGCCCTCACGCGGAGGGCTATGGCTACACCTTC; D: NA; size: NA; V: TRBV11-2; J: TRBJ1-2
CDR3: CASSVGPGGATEAFF; DNA: TGTGCCAGCAGCGTAGGCCCCGGGGGAGCGACTGAAGCTTTCTTT; D: NA; size: NA; V: TRBV9; J: TRBJ1-1
CDR3: CASSIGQNYEQYF; DNA: TGTGCCAGTAGTATAGGGCAGAACTACGAGCAGTACTTC; D: NA; size: NA; V: TRBV19; J: TRBJ2-7
CDR3: CASSPGTIYEQYF; DNA: TGTGCCAGCAGTCCCGGGACAATTTACGAGCAGTACTTC; D: NA; size: few; V: TRBV27; J: TRBJ2-7
CDR3: CAWSPRDSYEQYF; DNA: TGTGCCTGGAGTCCCCGGGACTCGTACGAGCAGTACTTC; D: NA; size: medium-sized; V: TRBV30; J: TRBJ2-7
CDR3: CASSFSGGRYEQYF; DNA: TGTGCCAGCAGCTTTTCAGGTGGCAGGTACGAGCAGTACTTC; D: NA; size: NA; V: TRBV5-4; J: TRBJ2-7
CDR3: CASRKLGQGEEKLFF; DNA: TGTGCCAGCAGAAAATTAGGACAGGGGGAGGAAAAACTGTTTTTT; D: TRBD1; size: NA; V: TRBV27; J: TRBJ1-4
CDR3: CASSLTGGQETQYF; DNA: TGCGCCAGCAGCTTGACAGGGGGCCAGGAGACCCAGTACTTC; D: TRBD1; size: NA; V: TRBV5-1; J: TRBJ2-5
CDR3: CVRSQRLAGFKQYF; DNA: TGTGTCAGAAGCCAAAGACTAGCGGGATTCAAGCAGTACTTC; D: NA; size: NA; V: TRBV7-5; J: TRBJ2-7
CDR3: CASSPGTGLNTEAFF; DNA: TGTGCCAGCTCACCGGGGACAGGGCTGAACACTGAAGCTTTCTTT; D: TRBD1; size: NA; V: TRBV18; J: TRBJ1-1